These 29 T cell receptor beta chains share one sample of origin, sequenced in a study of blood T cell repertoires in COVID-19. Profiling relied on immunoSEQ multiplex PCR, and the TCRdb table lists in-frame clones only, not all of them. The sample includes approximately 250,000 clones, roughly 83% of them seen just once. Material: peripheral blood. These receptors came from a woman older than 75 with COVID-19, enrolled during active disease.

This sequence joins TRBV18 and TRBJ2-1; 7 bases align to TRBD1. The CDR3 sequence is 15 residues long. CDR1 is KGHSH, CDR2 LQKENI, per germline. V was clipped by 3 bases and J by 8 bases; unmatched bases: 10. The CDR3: CASSPGTEAFYEQFF. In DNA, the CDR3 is TGTGCCAGCTCACCCGGGACAGAGGCGTTTTATGAGCAGTTCTTC. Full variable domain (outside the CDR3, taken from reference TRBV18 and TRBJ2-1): NAGVMQNPRHLVRRRGQEARLRCSPMKGHSHVYWYRQLPEEGLKFMVYLQKENIIDESGMPKERFSAEFPKEGPSILRIQQVVRGDSAAYFCASSPGTEAFYEQFFGPGTRLTVL.

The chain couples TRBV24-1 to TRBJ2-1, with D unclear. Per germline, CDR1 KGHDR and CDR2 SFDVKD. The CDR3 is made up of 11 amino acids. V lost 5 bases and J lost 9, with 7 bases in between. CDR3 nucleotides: TGTGCCACCAGTGCCCTAACTGAGCAGTTCTTC. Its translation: CATSALTEQFF.

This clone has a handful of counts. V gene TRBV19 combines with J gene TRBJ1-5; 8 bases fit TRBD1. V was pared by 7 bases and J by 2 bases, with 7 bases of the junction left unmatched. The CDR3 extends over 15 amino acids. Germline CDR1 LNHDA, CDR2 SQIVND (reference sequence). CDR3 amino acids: CASTAGGSGNQPQHF. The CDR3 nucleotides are TGTGCCAGTACCGCAGGGGGCTCAGGCAATCAGCCCCAGCATTTT.

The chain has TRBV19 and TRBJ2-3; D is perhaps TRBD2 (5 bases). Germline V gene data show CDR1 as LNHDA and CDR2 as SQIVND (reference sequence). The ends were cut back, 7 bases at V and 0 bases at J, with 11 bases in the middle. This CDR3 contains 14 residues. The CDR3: CASTRGGSTDTQYF. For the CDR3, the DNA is TGTGCCAGTACCCGGGGTGGTAGCACAGATACGCAGTATTTT.

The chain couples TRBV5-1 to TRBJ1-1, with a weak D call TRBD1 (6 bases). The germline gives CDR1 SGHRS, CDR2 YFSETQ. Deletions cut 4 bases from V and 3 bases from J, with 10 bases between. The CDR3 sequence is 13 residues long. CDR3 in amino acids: CASSPGHYTEAFF. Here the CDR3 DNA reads TGCGCCAGCAGCCCGGGACATTACACTGAAGCTTTCTTT.

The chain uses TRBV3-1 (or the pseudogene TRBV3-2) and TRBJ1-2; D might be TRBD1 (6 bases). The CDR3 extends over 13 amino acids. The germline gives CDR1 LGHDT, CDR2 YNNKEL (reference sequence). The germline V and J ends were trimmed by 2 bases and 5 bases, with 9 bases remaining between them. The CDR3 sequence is CASSQSQGYGYTF. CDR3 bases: TGTGCCAGCAGCCAATCACAGGGATATGGCTACACCTTC.

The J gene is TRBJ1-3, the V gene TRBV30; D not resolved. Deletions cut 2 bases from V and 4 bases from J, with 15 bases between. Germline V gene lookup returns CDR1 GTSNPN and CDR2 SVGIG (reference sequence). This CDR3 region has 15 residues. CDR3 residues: CAWSWAPKTGNTIYF. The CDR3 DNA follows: TGTGCCTGGAGTTGGGCCCCTAAGACGGGAAACACCATATATTTT.

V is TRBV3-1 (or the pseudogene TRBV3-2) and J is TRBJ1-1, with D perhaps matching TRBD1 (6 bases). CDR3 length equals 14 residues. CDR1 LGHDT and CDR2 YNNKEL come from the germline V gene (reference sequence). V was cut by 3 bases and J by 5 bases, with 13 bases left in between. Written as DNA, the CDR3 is TGTGCCAGCAGCCAGTGGGGGGGCGAGACTGAAGCTTTCTTT. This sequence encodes CASSQWGGETEAFF.

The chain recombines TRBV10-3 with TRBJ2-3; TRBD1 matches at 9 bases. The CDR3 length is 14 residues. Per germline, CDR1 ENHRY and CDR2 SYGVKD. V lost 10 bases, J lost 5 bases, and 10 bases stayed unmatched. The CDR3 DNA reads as TGTGCCACTCATCCCCGACAGGGGGGAGATACGCAGTATTTT. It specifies CATHPRQGGDTQYF.

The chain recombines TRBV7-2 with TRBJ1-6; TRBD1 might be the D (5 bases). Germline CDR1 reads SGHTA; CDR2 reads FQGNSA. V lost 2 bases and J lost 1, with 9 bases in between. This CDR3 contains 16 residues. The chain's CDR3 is CASSLRQGSYNSPLHF. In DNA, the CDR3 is TGTGCCAGCAGCTTAAGGCAGGGTTCCTATAATTCACCCCTCCACTTT.

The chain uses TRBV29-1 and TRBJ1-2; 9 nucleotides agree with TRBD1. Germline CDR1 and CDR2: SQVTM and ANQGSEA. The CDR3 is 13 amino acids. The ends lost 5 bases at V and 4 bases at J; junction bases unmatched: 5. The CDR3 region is CSVPGQGVYGYTF. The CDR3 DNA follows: TGCAGCGTTCCGGGACAGGGCGTCTATGGCTACACCTTC. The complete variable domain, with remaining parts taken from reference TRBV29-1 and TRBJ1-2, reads SAVISQKPSRDICQRGTSLTIQCQVDSQVTMMFWYRQQPGQSLTLIATANQGSEATYESGFVIDKFPISRPNLTFSTLTVSNMSPEDSSIYLCSVPGQGVYGYTFGSGTRLTVV.

CDR3 in amino acids: CASSPDRNVLYEQYF. CDR3 DNA sequence: TGTGCCAGCAGCCCCGACAGAAACGTCCTCTACGAGCAGTACTTC. The genes are TRBV7-2 and TRBJ2-7; D perhaps matches TRBD1 (5 bases). V lost 5 bases, J lost 3 bases, and 17 bases lay in between. The CDR3 contains 15 residues. The V gene's germline CDR1 is SGHTA and CDR2 FQGNSA.

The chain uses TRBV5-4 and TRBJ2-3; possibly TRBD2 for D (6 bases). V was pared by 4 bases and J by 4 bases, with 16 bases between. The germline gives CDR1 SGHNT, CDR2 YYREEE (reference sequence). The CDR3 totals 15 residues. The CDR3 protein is CASSRGKGYSDTQYF. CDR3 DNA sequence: TGTGCCAGCAGCCGGGGGAAGGGGTACTCAGATACGCAGTATTTT.

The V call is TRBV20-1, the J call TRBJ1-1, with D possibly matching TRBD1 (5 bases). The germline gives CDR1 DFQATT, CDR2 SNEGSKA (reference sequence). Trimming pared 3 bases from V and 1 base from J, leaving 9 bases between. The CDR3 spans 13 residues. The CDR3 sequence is CSASRGGNTEAFF. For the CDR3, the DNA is TGCAGTGCTAGTCGGGGGGGGAACACTGAAGCTTTCTTT.

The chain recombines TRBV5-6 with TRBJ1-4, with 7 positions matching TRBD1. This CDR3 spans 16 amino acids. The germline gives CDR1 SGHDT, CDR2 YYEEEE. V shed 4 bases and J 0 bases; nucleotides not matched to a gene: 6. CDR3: CASSGGQPTTNEKLFF. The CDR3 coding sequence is TGTGCCAGCAGCGGGGGACAGCCTACAACTAATGAAAAACTGTTTTTT.

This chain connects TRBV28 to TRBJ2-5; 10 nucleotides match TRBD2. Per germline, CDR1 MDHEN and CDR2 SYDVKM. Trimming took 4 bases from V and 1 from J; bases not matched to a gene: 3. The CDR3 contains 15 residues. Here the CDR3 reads CASSSSGGIQETQYF. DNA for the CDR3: TGTGCCAGCAGTTCTAGCGGGGGCATCCAAGAGACCCAGTACTTC.

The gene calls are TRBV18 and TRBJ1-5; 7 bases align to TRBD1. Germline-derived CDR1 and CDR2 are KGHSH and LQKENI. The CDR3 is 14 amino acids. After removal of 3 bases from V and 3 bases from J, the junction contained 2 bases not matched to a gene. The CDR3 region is CASSPGTANQPQHF. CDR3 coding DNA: TGTGCCAGCTCACCCGGGACAGCCAATCAGCCCCAGCATTTT.

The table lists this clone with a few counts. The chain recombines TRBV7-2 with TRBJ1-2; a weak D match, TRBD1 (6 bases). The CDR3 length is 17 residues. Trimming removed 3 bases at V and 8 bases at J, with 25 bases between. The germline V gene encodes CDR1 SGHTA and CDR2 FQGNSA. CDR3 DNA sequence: TGTGCCAGCAGCTTTTGGGCATCTACAGGGCCTACTCGGGGCTACACCTTC. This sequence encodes CASSFWASTGPTRGYTF.

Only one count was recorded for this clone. CDR3 sequence reads: CASSLDGTSVREQFF. In DNA form, the CDR3 reads TGTGCCAGCAGCTTAGACGGGACTAGCGTAAGAGAGCAGTTCTTC. The rearrangement links TRBV7-9 to TRBJ2-1; 10 bases are a match to TRBD2. The V and J ends lost 1 base and 10 bases, in that order; junction bases with no gene match: 7. CDR3 length equals 15 residues. The germline gives CDR1 SEHNR, CDR2 FQNEAQ (reference sequence).

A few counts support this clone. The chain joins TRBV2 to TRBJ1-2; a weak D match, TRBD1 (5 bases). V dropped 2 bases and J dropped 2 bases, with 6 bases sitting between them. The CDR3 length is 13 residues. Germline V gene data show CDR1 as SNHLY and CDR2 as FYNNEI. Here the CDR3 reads CASSEQGNYGYTF. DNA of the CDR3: TGTGCCAGCAGTGAACAGGGAAACTATGGCTACACCTTC.

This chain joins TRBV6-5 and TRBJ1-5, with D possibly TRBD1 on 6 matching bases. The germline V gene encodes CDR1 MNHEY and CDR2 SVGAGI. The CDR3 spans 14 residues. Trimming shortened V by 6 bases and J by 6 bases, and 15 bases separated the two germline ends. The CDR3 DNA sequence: TGTGCCAGCAGGGACAGCTCCGCAGGTCAGCCCCAGCATTTT. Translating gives CASRDSSAGQPQHF.

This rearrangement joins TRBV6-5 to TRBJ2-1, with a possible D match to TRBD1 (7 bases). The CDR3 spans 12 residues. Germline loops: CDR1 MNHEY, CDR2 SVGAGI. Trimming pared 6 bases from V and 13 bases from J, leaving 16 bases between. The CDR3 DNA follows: TGTGCCAGCAGGCAAACGACAGGGACTCAGTTCTTC. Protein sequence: CASRQTTGTQFF.

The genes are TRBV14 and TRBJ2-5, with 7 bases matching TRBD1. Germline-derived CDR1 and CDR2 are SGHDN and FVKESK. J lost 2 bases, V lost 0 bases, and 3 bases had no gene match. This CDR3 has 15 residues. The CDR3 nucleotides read TGTGCCAGCAGCCAAGATAGGGGGCCACAAGAGACCCAGTACTTC. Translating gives CASSQDRGPQETQYF.

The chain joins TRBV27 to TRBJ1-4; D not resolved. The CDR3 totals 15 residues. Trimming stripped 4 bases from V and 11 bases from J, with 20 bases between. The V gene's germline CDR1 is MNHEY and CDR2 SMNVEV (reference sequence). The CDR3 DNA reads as TGTGCCAGCAGTTCCGGTGGTCTTGGGGAGCGGAAACTGTTTTTT. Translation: CASSSGGLGERKLFF.

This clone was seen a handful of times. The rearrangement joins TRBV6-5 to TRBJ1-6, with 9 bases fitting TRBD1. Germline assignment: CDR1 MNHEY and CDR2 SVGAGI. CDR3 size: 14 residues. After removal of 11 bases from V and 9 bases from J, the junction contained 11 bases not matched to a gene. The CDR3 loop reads CASLDRGSGSPLHF. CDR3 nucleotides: TGTGCCTCTCTGGACAGGGGATCGGGTTCACCCCTCCACTTT.

The CDR3 sequence: CASTLGVAVTEAFF. In nucleotides, the CDR3 is TGTGCCAGCACCCTAGGGGTCGCGGTCACTGAAGCTTTCTTT. The rearrangement joins TRBV11-2 to TRBJ1-1, with a weak D call TRBD1 (5 bases). Germline lookup yields CDR1 SGHAT and CDR2 FQNNGV. V shed 7 bases and J shed 4 bases, with 16 bases lying between them. CDR3 length: 14 residues.

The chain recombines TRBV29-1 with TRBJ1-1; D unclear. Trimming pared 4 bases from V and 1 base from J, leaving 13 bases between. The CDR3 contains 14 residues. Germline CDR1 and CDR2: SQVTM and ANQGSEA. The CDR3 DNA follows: TGCAGCGTTGTGTCAAGGGCGGGGAACACTGAAGCTTTCTTT. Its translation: CSVVSRAGNTEAFF.

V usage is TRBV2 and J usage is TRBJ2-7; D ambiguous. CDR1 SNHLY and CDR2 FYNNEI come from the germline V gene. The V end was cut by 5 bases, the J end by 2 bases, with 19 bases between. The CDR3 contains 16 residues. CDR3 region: CASSKNKMTTTYEQYF. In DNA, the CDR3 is TGTGCCAGCAGTAAGAATAAAATGACAACGACCTACGAGCAGTACTTC.

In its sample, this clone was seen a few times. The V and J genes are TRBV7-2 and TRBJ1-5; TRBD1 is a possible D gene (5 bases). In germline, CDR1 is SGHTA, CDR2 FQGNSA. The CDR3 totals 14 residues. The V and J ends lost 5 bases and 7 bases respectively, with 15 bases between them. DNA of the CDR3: TGTGCCAGCAGCCGTGGGGGGAGGGAACAGCCCCAGCATTTT. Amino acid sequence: CASSRGGREQPQHF.